The 20 T cell receptor beta chains listed next were all sequenced from one sample in a study of CD8 T cells in Susac syndrome. It was with random hexamers that 0.5 to 1 ug RNA was reverse transcribed. A single record per CDR3 protein comes from TCRdb applying MiXCR to the immunoSEQ multiplex PCR reads. The data contain roughly 150,000 distinct CDR3 sequences, 85% to 95% of them singletons. The source material was CD8+ T cells from PBMCs. The receptors were sampled from a human donor with Susac syndrome.

The CDR3 here is CASSRGRLNEKLFF. The CDR3, as DNA: TGTGCCAGCAGTAGGGGACGGCTAAATGAAAAACTGTTTTTT. This rearrangement joins TRBV6-5 to TRBJ1-4, with D possibly being TRBD1 (5 bases). The CDR3 is 14 residues long. V was clipped by 5 bases and J by 5 bases, with 12 bases between them. Germline V gene lookup returns CDR1 MNHEY and CDR2 SVGAGI.

This clonotype was detected only once. This rearrangement joins TRBV2 to TRBJ2-4, with unresolved D. Trimming pared 7 bases from V and 0 bases from J, leaving 7 bases between. The CDR3 loop spans 13 amino acids. Germline CDR1 and CDR2: SNHLY and FYNNEI. The CDR3, as DNA: TGTGCCAGCATCCCTCAAGCCAAAAACATTCAGTACTTC. It yields the protein CASIPQAKNIQYF.

This rearrangement joins TRBV30 to TRBJ2-3, with D possibly TRBD2 on 5 matching bases. Trimming took 1 base from V and 0 from J, leaving 8 bases between them. Germline V gene sequence: CDR1 GTSNPN, CDR2 SVGIG (reference sequence). The CDR3 extends over 14 amino acids. Here the CDR3 DNA reads TGTGCCTGGAGTGCCGCGGGCAGCACAGATACGCAGTATTTT. Translating gives CAWSAAGSTDTQYF.

The chain carries TRBV4-1 and TRBJ2-7; 7 bases line up with TRBD2. The V segment lost 1 base and the J segment 4 bases; nucleotides outside the gene matches: 10. The CDR3 has 16 amino acids. Germline CDR1 is MGHRA and CDR2 is YSYEKL. The CDR3 sequence: CASSQGATRGGYEQYF. As DNA, the CDR3 is TGCGCCAGCAGCCAAGGGGCGACTAGGGGAGGGTACGAGCAGTACTTC.

The V gene is TRBV29-1, the J gene TRBJ2-2; the match to TRBD2 covers 9 bases. With V trimmed by 4 bases and J by 4 bases, 7 bases remained unmatched. The CDR3 is made up of 15 amino acids. The germline gives CDR1 SQVTM, CDR2 ANQGSEA. This CDR3 is CSVGGAGGGTGELFF. The CDR3 DNA sequence: TGCAGCGTTGGGGGAGCGGGAGGTGGCACCGGGGAGCTGTTTTTT.

The chain joins TRBV2 to TRBJ2-7; the D gene could be TRBD1 or TRBD2 (5 bases each). Germline lookup yields CDR1 SNHLY and CDR2 FYNNEI. The CDR3 has 15 amino acids. The ends were cut back, 6 bases at V and 0 bases at J, with 15 bases in the middle. CDR3 in DNA: TGTGCCAGCAGGGGGCTAGCTATCGGCTCCTACGAGCAGTACTTC. This translates into CASRGLAIGSYEQYF. Looking up the rest from reference TRBV2 and TRBJ2-7 gives the full variable domain: EPEVTQTPSHQVTQMGQEVILRCVPISNHLYFYWYRQILGQKVEFLVSFYNNEISEKSEIFDDQFSVERPDGSNFTLKIRSTKLEDSAMYFCASRGLAIGSYEQYFGPGTRLTVT.

The rearrangement joins TRBV11-2 to TRBJ2-7, with 7 bases fitting TRBD2. The trim removed 0 bases at V and 6 bases at J, leaving 2 bases unmatched. There are 13 residues in the CDR3. The germline V gene has CDR1 SGHAT and CDR2 FQNNGV. This chain's CDR3 is CASSLEGGGEQYF. The DNA for the CDR3 is TGTGCCAGCAGCTTAGAAGGCGGGGGCGAGCAGTACTTC. The variable domain in full, with the rest retrieved from reference TRBV11-2 and TRBJ2-7, is EAGVAQSPRYKIIEKRQSVAFWCNPISGHATLYWYQQILGQGPKLLIQFQNNGVVDDSQLPKDRFSAERLKGVDSTLKIQPAKLEDSAVYLCASSLEGGGEQYFGPGTRLTVT.

V gene TRBV9 combines with J gene TRBJ1-5; D not resolved. CDR3 length: 13 amino acids. Germline CDR1 reads SGDLS; CDR2 reads YYNGEE. The V end was cut by 7 bases, the J end by 3 bases, with 11 bases between. CDR3 nucleotides: TGTGCCAGCGCGCACAGCCCCAATCAGCCCCAGCATTTT. Its protein product is CASAHSPNQPQHF.

V usage is TRBV3-1 and J usage is TRBJ1-1; D is ambiguous. Trimming removed 0 bases at V and 7 bases at J, with 9 bases between. CDR3 length equals 13 residues. The germline V gene encodes CDR1 LGHDT and CDR2 YNNKEL (reference sequence). The CDR3, as DNA: TGTGCCAGCAGCCAAGAGGTGGAGTTTGAAGCTTTCTTT. It encodes CASSQEVEFEAFF.

V usage is TRBV28 and J usage is TRBJ2-1; 11 nucleotides align to TRBD2. The CDR3 sequence is 15 residues long. With 5 bases clipped from V and 8 bases from J, the junction kept 8 bases outside the gene matches. Germline V gene lookup returns CDR1 MDHEN and CDR2 SYDVKM. The CDR3 DNA follows: TGTGCCAGCAGTAACCTAGCGGGGGGAACCGATGAGCAGTTCTTC. Encoded protein: CASSNLAGGTDEQFF.

This clonotype was observed once. The V call is TRBV7-9, the J call TRBJ2-7; no clear D gene. Germline V gives CDR1 SEHNR, CDR2 FQNEAQ (reference sequence). The CDR3 runs to 11 residues. V gave up 8 bases and J gave up 5 bases, with 10 bases separating them. The CDR3 sequence is CASGRGDEQYF. CDR3 DNA sequence: TGTGCCAGCGGGCGCGGTGACGAGCAGTACTTC. The full variable domain, with the rest looked up from reference TRBV7-9 and TRBJ2-7, is DTGVSQNPRHKITKRGQNVTFRCDPISEHNRLYWYRQTLGQGPEFLTYFQNEAQLEKSRLLSDRFSAERPKGSFSTLEIQRTEQGDSAMYLCASGRGDEQYFGPGTRLTVT.

The chain couples TRBV5-1 to TRBJ2-5; 12 bases line up with TRBD1. CDR1 is SGHRS and CDR2 is YFSETQ in the germline V gene. The CDR3 has 14 amino acids. Trimming took 4 bases from V and 5 from J; bases not matched to a gene: 3. CDR3 region: CASSGGQGAETQYF. DNA for the CDR3: TGCGCCAGCAGCGGGGGACAGGGGGCTGAGACCCAGTACTTC.

The chain couples TRBV5-4 to TRBJ2-4; 8 bases fit TRBD1. The V gene's germline CDR1 is SGHNT and CDR2 YYREEE (reference sequence). J gave up 8 bases and V 4 bases, and 8 bases lay outside the gene matches. The CDR3 sequence is 14 residues long. The DNA for the CDR3 is TGTGCCAGCAGCCGACAGGGGATCCAGGACATTCAGTACTTC. This translates into CASSRQGIQDIQYF. Looking up the rest from reference TRBV5-4 and TRBJ2-4 gives the full variable domain: ETGVTQSPTHLIKTRGQQVTLRCSSQSGHNTVSWYQQALGQGPQFIFQYYREEENGRGNFPPRFSGLQFPNYSSELNVNALELDDSALYLCASSRQGIQDIQYFGAGTRLSVL.

V gene TRBV3-1 combines with J gene TRBJ2-5; tentatively, D is TRBD2 (6 bases). Deletions cut 3 bases from V and 3 bases from J, with 14 bases between. Germline V gene sequence: CDR1 LGHDT, CDR2 YNNKEL (reference sequence). The CDR3 contains 15 residues. CDR3 loop: CASSQRDSYKETQYF. The DNA of the CDR3 is TGTGCCAGCAGCCAGCGGGACTCTTATAAAGAGACCCAGTACTTC.

V is TRBV4-1 and J is TRBJ2-7; no reliable D call. The germline V gene encodes CDR1 MGHRA and CDR2 YSYEKL. Trimming removed 0 bases at V and 5 bases at J, with 11 bases between. This CDR3 comprises 14 residues. CDR3 residues: CASSQEAGSDEQYF. The CDR3 DNA reads TGCGCCAGCAGCCAAGAAGCTGGTTCGGACGAGCAGTACTTC.

The chain carries TRBV5-1 and TRBJ2-1; D not resolved. The germline V and J ends were trimmed by 0 bases and 10 bases, with 8 bases remaining between them. The germline V gene encodes CDR1 SGHRS and CDR2 YFSETQ. The length of the CDR3 is 12 residues. The CDR3 spells CASSLEWNEQFF. DNA for the CDR3: TGCGCCAGCAGCTTGGAGTGGAACGAGCAGTTCTTC.

This clonotype appeared a single time. V is TRBV5-6 and J is TRBJ2-7; perhaps TRBD2 as D (5 bases). V shed 2 bases and J shed 5 bases, with 8 bases lying between them. Germline CDR1 SGHDT, CDR2 YYEEEE. The CDR3 spans 12 residues. In DNA, the CDR3 is TGTGCCAGCAGCTTTCCTAGCAACGAGCAGTACTTC. Its protein product is CASSFPSNEQYF.

This chain joins TRBV25-1 and TRBJ1-1, with 7 nucleotides matching TRBD1. CDR1 MGHDK and CDR2 SYGVNS come from the germline V gene. Germline trimming cut 4 bases from V and 5 bases from J; bases unmatched to any gene: 4. There are 13 residues in the CDR3. CDR3 loop: CASSGTGVTEAFF. In nucleotides, the CDR3 is TGTGCCAGCAGTGGCACAGGGGTAACTGAAGCTTTCTTT.

This clonotype showed up just once. V and J are TRBV4-1 and TRBJ1-2, with TRBD1 matching 10 bases. The CDR3 is 14 residues long. Trimming took 3 bases from V and 6 from J; bases not matched to a gene: 4. Germline V gives CDR1 MGHRA, CDR2 YSYEKL. The CDR3 loop reads CASSHIGQGDGYTF. CDR3 nucleotides: TGCGCCAGCAGCCATATAGGACAGGGGGATGGCTACACCTTC.

V and J are TRBV20-1 and TRBJ2-7; D not certain. V lost 0 bases and J lost 3, with 12 bases in between. Looked up from germline, CDR1 is DFQATT and CDR2 is SNEGSKA (reference sequence). This CDR3 has 14 amino acids. The DNA for the CDR3 is TGCAGTGCTAGAGACAGGACCAGCGTCTACGAGCAGTACTTC. This codes for CSARDRTSVYEQYF.